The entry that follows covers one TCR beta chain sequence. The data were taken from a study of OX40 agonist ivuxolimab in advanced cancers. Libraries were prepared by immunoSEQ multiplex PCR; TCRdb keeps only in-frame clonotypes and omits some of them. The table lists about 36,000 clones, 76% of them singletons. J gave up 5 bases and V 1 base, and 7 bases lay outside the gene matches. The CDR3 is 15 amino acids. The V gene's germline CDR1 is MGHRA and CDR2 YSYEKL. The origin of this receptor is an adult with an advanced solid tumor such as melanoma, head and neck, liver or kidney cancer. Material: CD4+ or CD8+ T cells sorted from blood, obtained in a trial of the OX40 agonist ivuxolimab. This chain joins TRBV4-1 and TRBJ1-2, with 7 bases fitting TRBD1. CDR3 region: CASSQGTGVGYGYTF. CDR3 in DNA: TGCGCCAGCAGCCAAGGGACAGGCGTGGGGTATGGCTACACCTTC.